This entry describes one T cell receptor beta chain. The same CDR3 is also encoded by other DNA sequences in this sample. Extracted from the samples, RNA was reverse transcribed into cDNA to serve as the sequencing template. Repertoires were generated with immunoSEQ multiplex PCR, while TCRdb's copy carries only in-frame clones and drops some. The sample holds 150,000 to 200,000 clones, around 58% seen once. This record comes from a study of CD8+ T cells in alopecia areata. The treatment here: oral pan-JAK inhibitor, 5-10 mg twice daily. Trimming took 4 bases from V and 5 from J, leaving 5 bases between them. CDR1 is SQVTM, CDR2 ANQGSEA, per germline. The CDR3 has 10 amino acids.

This specimen consisted of CD4+ T cells sorted from blood, obtained at approximately week 56, from a patient treated with tofacitinib. The sequence came from a human donor with alopecia areata. The rearrangement links TRBV29-1 to TRBJ1-2; unclear D gene. Written as DNA, the CDR3 is TGCAGCGTTGCCGGTTATGGCTACACCTTC. Translation gives CSVAGYGYTF.